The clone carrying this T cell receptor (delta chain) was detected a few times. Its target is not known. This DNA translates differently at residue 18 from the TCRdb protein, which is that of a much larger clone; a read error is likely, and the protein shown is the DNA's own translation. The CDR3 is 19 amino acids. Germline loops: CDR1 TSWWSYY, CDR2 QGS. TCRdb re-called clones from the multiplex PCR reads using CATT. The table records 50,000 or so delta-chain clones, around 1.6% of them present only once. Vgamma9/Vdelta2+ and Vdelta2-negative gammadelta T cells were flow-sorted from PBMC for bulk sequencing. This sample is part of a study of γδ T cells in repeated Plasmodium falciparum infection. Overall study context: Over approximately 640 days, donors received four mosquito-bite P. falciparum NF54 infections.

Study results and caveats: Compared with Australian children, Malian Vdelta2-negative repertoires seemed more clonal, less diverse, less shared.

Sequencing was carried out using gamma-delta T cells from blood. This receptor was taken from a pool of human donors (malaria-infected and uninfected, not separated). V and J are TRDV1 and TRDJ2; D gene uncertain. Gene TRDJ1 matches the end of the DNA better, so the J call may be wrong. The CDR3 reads CALGGRREHTGCCEAQLIF. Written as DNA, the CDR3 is TGTGCTCTTGGGGGAAGGAGGGAGCATACCGGCTGTTGCGAAGCACAACTCATCTTT.